This is a list of T cell receptor beta chains from one sample in a study of OX40 agonist ivuxolimab in advanced cancers. The table came from immunoSEQ multiplex PCR; TCRdb's copy has only in-frame clones and leaves some out. The sample lists tens of thousands of clones, approximately 90% occurring once. Sequenced here: CD4+ or CD8+ T cells sorted from blood, sampled in a trial of the OX40 agonist ivuxolimab. All receptors come from an adult with an advanced solid tumor such as melanoma, head and neck, liver or kidney cancer. The CDR3 runs from the conserved cysteine through the conserved F or W. Fields, in order: clone size, V gene, CDR3 length, D gene, J gene, CDR3 protein, CDR3 DNA. The D gene is left open where the match is weak. Part of the rows lack a size; the others show once, few, many or a class for expanded clones.

NA,TRBV7-8,17,NA,TRBJ1-5,CASSLALGTTYNQPQHF,TGTGCCAGCAGCTTAGCGTTGGGGACCACCTACAATCAGCCCCAGCATTTT
NA,TRBV10-3,16,TRBD1,TRBJ2-5,CAISESGRGTGETQYF,TGTGCCATCAGTGAGTCCGGCAGGGGGACGGGCGAGACCCAGTACTTC
NA,TRBV19,14,NA,TRBJ2-1,CASSIDGGGLHPVF,TGTGCCAGTAGTATAGATGGGGGAGGACTCCACCCTGTCTTC
NA,TRBV6-5,13,NA,TRBJ1-4,CASSGASGEKLFF,TGTGCCAGCAGCGGGGCGTCGGGTGAAAAACTGTTTTTT
NA,TRBV5-1,13,NA,TRBJ2-7,CASSFPAGDEQYF,TGCGCCAGCAGCTTTCCAGCTGGCGACGAGCAGTACTTC
NA,TRBV14,18,NA,TRBJ1-6,CASSQDGGAWGTNSPLHF,TGTGCCAGCAGCCAAGACGGGGGTGCGTGGGGTACTAATTCACCCCTCCACTTT
NA,TRBV23-1,10,NA,TRBJ2-7,CASSGPGRSF,TGCGCCAGCAGCGGACCGGGACGGAGCTTC
NA,TRBV29-1,14,NA,TRBJ1-2,CSVERIREGYGYTF,TGCAGCGTTGAAAGGATCAGGGAGGGTTATGGCTACACCTTC
once,TRBV5-6,16,TRBD1,TRBJ1-3,CASSLAGRGHGNTIYF,TGTGCCAGCAGCTTGGCTGGCAGGGGGCACGGAAACACCATATATTTT
NA,TRBV4-2,15,TRBD1,TRBJ2-3,CASSQGDRVTDTQYF,TGTGCCAGCAGCCAGGGGGACAGGGTGACAGATACGCAGTATTTT
NA,TRBV4-1,15,NA,TRBJ2-4,CASSPRFLAKNIQYF,TGCGCCAGCAGTCCGCGATTCCTAGCCAAAAACATTCAGTACTTC
NA,TRBV18,12,NA,TRBJ2-7,CASSPRTYEQYF,TGTGCCAGCTCACCTCGGACCTACGAGCAGTACTTC
NA,TRBV11-3,14,TRBD2,TRBJ2-3,CASSPGGDSDTQYF,TGTGCCAGCAGCCCCGGGGGGGATTCAGATACGCAGTATTTT
NA,TRBV6-5,15,TRBD2,TRBJ2-1,CASKRLAGAVNEQFF,TGTGCCAGCAAGCGACTAGCGGGAGCTGTAAATGAGCAGTTCTTC
NA,TRBV5-1,17,TRBD2,TRBJ2-3,CASSLGVTSGSSDTQYF,TGCGCCAGCAGCTTGGGTGTAACTAGCGGGAGTTCAGATACGCAGTATTTT
few,TRBV2,16,TRBD2,TRBJ2-1,CASRRSGGVSYNEQFF,TGTGCCAGCAGACGTAGCGGGGGCGTATCCTACAATGAGCAGTTCTTC
once,TRBV28,14,TRBD1,TRBJ2-4,CASSQDRGFDIQYF,TGTGCCAGCAGTCAAGACAGGGGGTTCGACATTCAGTACTTC
NA,TRBV7-7,13,NA,TRBJ2-7,CASSRGGTYEQYF,TGTGCTAGTTCGAGGGGGGGGACCTACGAGCAGTACTTC
NA,TRBV10-3,13,NA,TRBJ1-2,CAIRTYDSYGYTF,TGTGCCATCAGGACCTACGACAGCTATGGCTACACCTTC
NA,TRBV19,13,TRBD2,TRBJ2-2,CASSGLAVGELFF,TGTGCCAGTTCGGGACTAGCGGTCGGGGAGCTGTTTTTT
NA,TRBV28,12,NA,TRBJ2-7,CASTRSSYEQYF,TGTGCCAGTACTAGGAGCTCCTACGAGCAGTACTTC
NA,TRBV7-2,16,NA,TRBJ2-1,CASSLGHDYSYNEQFF,TGTGCCAGCAGCTTAGGGCACGATTACTCCTACAATGAGCAGTTCTTC
NA,TRBV29-1,14,TRBD2,TRBJ2-1,CSVSRLAGNDEQFF,TGCAGCGTTTCTCGACTAGCGGGGAACGATGAGCAGTTCTTC
NA,TRBV7-9,13,NA,TRBJ1-1,CASSLGRNTEAFF,TGTGCCAGCAGCTTAGGCAGGAACACTGAAGCTTTCTTT
NA,TRBV6-5,13,TRBD2,TRBJ2-7,CASSYPGGYEQYF,TGTGCCAGCAGTTACCCGGGAGGGTACGAGCAGTACTTC
NA,TRBV9,14,NA,TRBJ1-1,CASSGASRWTEAFF,TGTGCCAGCAGCGGGGCCTCCAGGTGGACTGAAGCTTTCTTT
once,TRBV19,14,TRBD1,TRBJ1-2,CASSILQGAYGYTF,TGTGCCAGTAGTATCCTACAGGGGGCCTATGGCTACACCTTC
few,TRBV18,13,NA,TRBJ2-1,CASSPGTNNEQFF,TGTGCCAGCTCCCCCGGGACAAATAATGAGCAGTTCTTC
NA,TRBV6-4,14,TRBD1,TRBJ1-1,CASSDSTGGRGAFF,TGTGCCAGCAGTGACTCTACAGGGGGCCGCGGAGCTTTCTTT
NA,TRBV29-1,15,TRBD1,TRBJ1-2,CSVVDRARPNYGYTF,TGCAGCGTGGTGGACAGGGCCAGGCCTAACTATGGCTACACCTTC
NA,TRBV6-6,14,NA,TRBJ1-3,CASTGQLSGNTIYF,TGTGCCAGCACCGGACAGCTCTCTGGAAACACCATATATTTT
NA,TRBV6-6,13,NA,TRBJ1-5,CASSDARELPQHF,TGTGCCAGCAGCGACGCTAGGGAATTGCCCCAGCATTTT
once,TRBV27,19,TRBD1,TRBJ1-2,CASSLSIWTGPLSLNGYTF,TGTGCCAGCAGTTTATCGATATGGACAGGCCCTCTTTCCCTTAATGGCTACACCTTC
NA,TRBV6-5,14,NA,TRBJ2-7,CASSYRGATYEQYF,TGTGCCAGCAGTTACCGGGGGGCGACCTACGAGCAGTACTTC
NA,TRBV10-3,15,TRBD2,TRBJ2-7,CAISGTSGSSYEQYF,TGTGCCATCTCGGGGACTAGCGGGTCCTCCTACGAGCAGTACTTC
NA,TRBV7-8,14,TRBD1,TRBJ1-1,CASILTQGYTEAFF,TGTGCCAGCATCCTGACACAGGGGTACACTGAAGCTTTCTTT
NA,TRBV7-2,15,TRBD2,TRBJ2-5,CASSYQRGPQETQYF,TGTGCCAGCAGTTACCAGCGGGGGCCTCAAGAGACCCAGTACTTC
NA,TRBV19,14,TRBD1,TRBJ1-1,CASSRDSVGGEAFF,TGTGCCAGTAGTAGGGACAGTGTAGGTGGTGAAGCTTTCTTT
NA,TRBV28,20,TRBD2,TRBJ2-3,CASSSGPWKREPSPTDTQYF,TGTGCCAGCAGCTCCGGCCCCTGGAAGCGGGAGCCTAGCCCTACAGATACGCAGTATTTT
NA,TRBV29-1,13,NA,TRBJ2-1,CSVVRGQGNEQFF,TGCAGCGTTGTCAGGGGCCAGGGGAATGAGCAGTTCTTC
NA,TRBV11-2,16,NA,TRBJ2-3,CASSSRRGLAGNTQYF,TGTGCCAGCAGCTCGCGGAGGGGGCTAGCGGGTAATACGCAGTATTTT
NA,TRBV15,14,NA,TRBJ2-7,CATSRVSRGREQYF,TGTGCCACCAGCAGAGTTAGCAGGGGTCGCGAGCAGTACTTC
once,TRBV19,12,NA,TRBJ1-5,CASSINNQPQHF,TGTGCCAGTAGTATAAACAATCAGCCCCAGCATTTT
NA,TRBV7-3,14,TRBD2,TRBJ2-3,CASSLTGTSGRQYF,TGTGCCAGCAGCTTAACGGGGACTAGCGGGCGTCAGTATTTT
NA,TRBV2,14,NA,TRBJ2-5,CASSEQGRGETQYF,TGTGCCAGCAGTGAACAGGGGCGAGGGGAGACCCAGTACTTC
NA,TRBV9,13,TRBD1,TRBJ1-1,CASSATGDTEAFF,TGTGCCAGCAGCGCTACAGGGGATACTGAAGCTTTCTTT
NA,TRBV5-1,16,TRBD2,TRBJ2-5,CASSLRLAGGLETQYF,TGCGCCAGCAGCTTGAGGCTAGCGGGAGGGCTAGAGACCCAGTACTTC
NA,TRBV2,12,NA,TRBJ2-7,CASSGSGQLQYF,TGTGCCAGCAGTGGATCAGGGCAGCTGCAGTACTTC
NA,TRBV9,13,NA,TRBJ1-5,CASSVVPNQPQHF,TGTGCCAGCAGCGTAGTTCCCAATCAGCCCCAGCATTTT
NA,TRBV6-5,14,NA,TRBJ2-7,CASSYKRTRYEQYF,TGTGCCAGCAGTTACAAACGGACCCGCTACGAGCAGTACTTC
NA,TRBV6-1,13,NA,TRBJ1-3,CASSGNRGNTIYF,TGTGCCAGCAGTGGGAACAGGGGAAACACCATATATTTT
NA,TRBV4-1,14,NA,TRBJ2-3,CASSQWDHTDTQYF,TGCGCCAGCAGCCAATGGGACCACACAGATACGCAGTATTTT
NA,TRBV7-9,14,NA,TRBJ1-1,CASSPGHLNTEAFF,TGTGCCAGCAGCCCCGGACATCTGAACACTGAAGCTTTCTTT
once,TRBV7-9,13,NA,TRBJ2-7,CASSFGPSYEQYF,TGTGCCAGCAGCTTTGGTCCCTCCTACGAGCAGTACTTC
NA,TRBV5-6,15,TRBD1,TRBJ1-2,CASSFYDRENYGYTF,TGTGCCAGCAGCTTTTATGACAGGGAGAACTATGGCTACACCTTC
NA,TRBV10-3,14,NA,TRBJ1-1,CAISLGGVGSEAFF,TGTGCCATCAGCCTCGGGGGTGTAGGGTCTGAAGCTTTCTTT
NA,TRBV28,11,NA,TRBJ2-7,CASSLWTEQYF,TGTGCCAGCAGTTTATGGACAGAGCAGTACTTC
NA,TRBV7-2,15,TRBD2,TRBJ2-5,CASSYQRGPGETQYF,TGTGCCAGCAGCTACCAGCGGGGCCCGGGTGAGACCCAGTACTTC
NA,TRBV2,13,TRBD1,TRBJ2-7,CASTPSDRVQQYF,TGTGCCAGCACCCCTTCGGACAGGGTCCAGCAGTACTTC
NA,TRBV12-5,15,NA,TRBJ1-2,CASGLSAGGTGGYTF,TGTGCTAGTGGTTTATCGGCCGGCGGTACGGGTGGCTACACCTTC